One and the same sample provided the 21 T cell receptor beta chains below, sequenced in a study of human T cells and chemical hapten exposure. Time point of the sample: patch test 2, 6 weeks after DPC sensitization. The treatment is: therapeutic diphenylcyclopropenone sensitization with weekly scalp DPC. TCRdb re-called the RACE reads through MiXCR, storing one row per CDR3 protein. The sample lists about 96,000 distinct CDR3 sequences, 7% to 10% occurring once. Material: whole blood, obtained in connection with sensitization to the hapten diphenylcyclopropenone (DPC). The source is a woman aged 40 to 50 with alopecia areata. Some clones in this sample may be carry-over from other donors' samples.

This clonotype was seen ten or more times. This sequence joins TRBV27 and TRBJ2-1; TRBD2 agrees at 15 bases. The CDR3 runs to 17 residues. V was clipped by 5 bases and J by 3 bases; unmatched bases: 5. Germline CDR1 MNHEY, CDR2 SMNVEV (reference sequence). CDR3 amino acids: CASSPRTSGRDYNEQFF. The CDR3 DNA reads TGTGCCAGCAGTCCCAGGACTAGCGGGAGGGACTACAATGAGCAGTTCTTC.

The chain links TRBV20-1 to TRBJ2-7; 7 bases agree with TRBD2. V was pared by 6 bases and J by 2 bases, with 7 bases of the junction left unmatched. Looked up from germline, CDR1 is DFQATT and CDR2 is SNEGSKA (reference sequence). The CDR3 consists of 13 residues. The DNA of the CDR3 is TGCAGTGCGATCCCTAGCGGACCCTACGAGCAGTACTTC. The encoded protein is CSAIPSGPYEQYF.

This clonotype has a handful of counts. This chain joins TRBV29-1 and TRBJ2-7, with TRBD1 identical over 7 bases. J gave up 2 bases and V 2 bases, and 6 bases lay outside the gene matches. This CDR3 is 14 amino acids long. Germline CDR1 is SQVTM and CDR2 is ANQGSEA. The CDR3 reads CSVEWGTVPYEQYF. DNA of the CDR3: TGCAGCGTTGAATGGGGGACAGTTCCCTACGAGCAGTACTTC.

This clonotype was recorded a few times. V usage is TRBV20-1 and J usage is TRBJ2-5; D is ambiguous. V lost 3 bases, J lost 5 bases, and 16 bases lay in between. This CDR3 comprises 14 residues. CDR1 and CDR2 (germline): DFQATT, SNEGSKA (reference sequence). The CDR3 here is CSASIGPHVETQYF. The CDR3 DNA sequence: TGCAGTGCTAGTATAGGGCCTCACGTCGAGACCCAGTACTTC.

Only a few counts were recorded for this clonotype. V usage is TRBV7-2 and J usage is TRBJ2-7; perhaps TRBD1 as D (6 bases). CDR3 length: 13 amino acids. V was pared by 5 bases and J by 5 bases, with 13 bases between. Germline loops: CDR1 SGHTA, CDR2 FQGNSA. The CDR3 bases are TGTGCCAGCAGCCGCACAGGGTTCGACGAGCAGTACTTC. Protein: CASSRTGFDEQYF.

This clonotype has ten or more counts. The rearrangement links TRBV6-2 or TRBV6-3 to TRBJ2-1; the match to TRBD1 covers 7 bases. The V gene end was trimmed by 6 bases and the J gene end by 8 bases; junction bases not matched to a gene: 16. The length of the CDR3 is 16 residues. Germline CDR1 is MNHEY and CDR2 is SVGEGT. The CDR3 sequence is CASSRLEGAGVDEQFF. The CDR3 bases are TGTGCCAGCAGCCGATTAGAGGGGGCAGGGGTAGATGAGCAGTTCTTC.

This clonotype was picked up a small number of times. The chain joins TRBV5-1 to TRBJ1-1; possible D gene TRBD1, 5 bases. The CDR3 is 12 residues long. V shed 4 bases and J shed 6 bases, with 10 bases lying between them. Germline CDR1 reads SGHRS; CDR2 reads YFSETQ. CDR3 DNA sequence: TGCGCCAGCAGCGGGGACGGAGCTGAAGCTTTCTTT. Amino acids: CASSGDGAEAFF.

This clonotype was recorded many times. This chain joins TRBV5-1 and TRBJ2-7; no clear D. This CDR3 spans 13 amino acids. The germline V and J ends were trimmed by 4 bases and 3 bases, with 11 bases remaining between them. Germline V gene sequence: CDR1 SGHRS, CDR2 YFSETQ. Here the CDR3 DNA reads TGCGCCAGCAGCAACGACCCCAACTACGAGCAGTACTTC. Amino acid sequence: CASSNDPNYEQYF.

The chain is built from TRBV3-1 and TRBJ2-1; D may be TRBD2 (5 bases). The germline gives CDR1 LGHDT, CDR2 YNNKEL (reference sequence). Trimming shortened V by 3 bases and J by 8 bases, and 20 bases separated the two germline ends. This CDR3 is built from 16 residues. DNA for the CDR3: TGTGCCAGCAGCCAGTTAGCGACGAGTCGGATCGATGAGCAGTTCTTC. Its translation: CASSQLATSRIDEQFF.

J is TRBJ2-2 and V is TRBV28; 8 bases map to TRBD1. Trimming at V came to 6 bases and at J to 4 bases, leaving 13 bases not matched to a gene. This CDR3 comprises 17 residues. Germline CDR1 is MDHEN and CDR2 is SYDVKM. CDR3 in DNA: TGTGCCAGCAGGGTACGCCTTGGACAGGGTCGCACCGGGGAGCTGTTTTTT. This translates into CASRVRLGQGRTGELFF. Filled out from reference TRBV28 and TRBJ2-2, the complete variable domain reads DVKVTQSSRYLVKRTGEKVFLECVQDMDHENMFWYRQDPGLGLRLIYFSYDVKMKEKGDIPEGYSVSREKKERFSLILESASTNQTSMYLCASRVRLGQGRTGELFFGEGSRLTVL.

This clonotype came up a few times. The V gene is TRBV28, the J gene TRBJ2-1; no definite D call. The V end was cut by 6 bases, the J end by 3 bases, with 9 bases between. CDR3 length equals 13 residues. The germline V gene has CDR1 MDHEN and CDR2 SYDVKM. The CDR3 DNA is TGTGCCAGCAGGGGCAGCTACTACAATGAGCAGTTCTTC. Protein: CASRGSYYNEQFF.

The chain couples TRBV28 to TRBJ1-2; no reliable D call. Germline-derived CDR1 and CDR2 are MDHEN and SYDVKM. Trimming cost V 6 bases and J 4 bases, with 12 bases left between them. This CDR3 comprises 13 residues. CDR3 amino acids: CASSPGGSYGYTF. The CDR3, as DNA: TGTGCCAGCAGCCCGGGAGGGAGCTATGGCTACACCTTC.

This clonotype occurred a few times. The rearrangement joins TRBV9 to TRBJ2-3; D is undetermined. CDR3 size: 14 residues. V gave up 4 bases and J gave up 5 bases, with 14 bases separating them. Germline V CDR1 and CDR2: SGDLS, YYNGEE. CDR3 DNA sequence: TGTGCCAGCAGCCTCGTAGGTACTGGAGATACGCAGTATTTT. Residues: CASSLVGTGDTQYF.

This clonotype has at least ten counts. V and J are TRBV12-3 or TRBV12-4 and TRBJ2-7, with a weak D call TRBD1 (6 bases). V lost 3 bases and J lost 4, with 19 bases in between. The CDR3 length is 16 residues. The CDR3 region is CASSFPARTDGYEQYF. CDR3 nucleotide sequence: TGTGCCAGCAGTTTCCCGGCGCGGACAGATGGGTACGAGCAGTACTTC.

At least ten counts were recorded for this clonotype. The chain links TRBV6-1 to TRBJ2-5, with 8 bases lining up with TRBD2. The trim removed 6 bases at V and 5 bases at J, leaving 8 bases unmatched. CDR1 is MNHNS and CDR2 is SASEGT in the germline V gene. This CDR3 is built from 14 residues. In DNA form, the CDR3 reads TGTGCCAGCAGGCCCGCGGGAGGCCGGGAGACCCAGTACTTC. This translates into CASRPAGGRETQYF.

This clonotype was observed many times. The chain recombines TRBV18 with TRBJ1-1; possible D gene TRBD1, 5 bases. The germline V gene encodes CDR1 KGHSH and CDR2 LQKENI. The CDR3 covers 13 residues. V was pared by 8 bases and J by 1 base, with 11 bases between. The CDR3 here is CASRDGTNTEAFF. The CDR3 coding sequence is TGTGCCAGCCGGGACGGCACGAACACTGAAGCTTTCTTT.

A note on this clonotype: A clone one base away is much larger, so this may be a read error. The rearrangement links TRBV25-1 to TRBJ1-2, with a tentative D call TRBD1 (5 bases). The CDR3 spans 13 residues. Germline CDR1 is MGHDK and CDR2 is SYGVNS. The CDR3 protein is CANSEWRGPVYTF. The CDR3 nucleotides read TGTGCCAACAGTGAATGGAGGGGCCCAGTCTACACCTTC.

In this sample, this clonotype turned up a few times. The chain recombines TRBV29-1 with TRBJ2-7; the D gene is possibly TRBD1 (5 bases). This CDR3 comprises 13 residues. Deletions cut 6 bases from V and 1 base from J, with 13 bases between. Germline V gene sequence: CDR1 SQVTM, CDR2 ANQGSEA. This CDR3 reads CSVGHGTSYEQYF. The CDR3 DNA reads TGCAGCGTAGGACATGGAACTTCCTACGAGCAGTACTTC.

The chain uses TRBV4-3 and TRBJ1-2, with TRBD1 identical over 10 bases. From germline, CDR1 is LGHNA and CDR2 YSLEER. CDR3 length: 15 amino acids. V gave up 7 bases and J gave up 2 bases; unmatched junction bases: 7. The chain's CDR3 is CASTISGQGNYGYTF. DNA of the CDR3: TGCGCCAGCACAATTTCGGGACAGGGGAACTATGGCTACACCTTC.

This clonotype has ten or more counts. The gene calls are TRBV5-1 and TRBJ2-7, with 9 bases fitting TRBD2. After removal of 4 bases from V and 1 base from J, the junction contained 6 bases not matched to a gene. Germline V gene lookup returns CDR1 SGHRS and CDR2 YFSETQ. The CDR3 is 15 amino acids. In DNA, the CDR3 is TGCGCCAGCAGCCCAATAGCGGGAGATTCCTACGAGCAGTACTTC. Translation gives CASSPIAGDSYEQYF.

The rearrangement links TRBV30 to TRBJ2-2; D is uncertain. Germline loops: CDR1 GTSNPN, CDR2 SVGIG (reference sequence). The CDR3 has 14 residues. V lost 4 bases, J lost 4 bases, and 13 bases lay in between. The CDR3 DNA sequence: TGTGCCTGGATCAGCAGAGTTGGCACCGGGGAGCTGTTTTTT. Translated, it gives CAWISRVGTGELFF. Combining the CDR3 with reference TRBV30 and TRBJ2-2 gives the whole variable domain SQTIHQWPATLVQPVGSPLSLECTVEGTSNPNLYWYRQAAGRGLQLLFYSVGIGQISSEVPQNLSASRPQDRQFILSSKKLLLSDSGFYLCAWISRVGTGELFFGEGSRLTVL.